These 10 T cell receptor beta chains were all obtained from the same sample, sequenced in a study of long-term antiretroviral therapy in people with HIV. The assay, immunoSEQ v3.0, was run at survey level. TCRdb's copy holds only in-frame clones and misses some; the assay was immunoSEQ multiplex PCR. The sample has approximately 26,000 clones, around nine tenths seen once. Material: unsorted PBMCs, obtained 1.8 years after starting antiretroviral therapy. All receptors derive from a woman between 18 and 30 years old with HIV.

The chain is built from TRBV5-1 and TRBJ1-2; a possible D gene is TRBD1 (5 bases). With 0 bases removed from V and 4 bases from J, the gap between germline ends came to 16 bases. CDR1 is SGHRS and CDR2 is YFSETQ in the germline V gene. CDR3 length equals 16 residues. The CDR3 DNA follows: TGCGCCAGCAGCTTGGATGGGACGTCCTTTAGCTATGGCTACACCTTC. Amino acids: CASSLDGTSFSYGYTF. The whole variable domain, filled in from reference TRBV5-1 and TRBJ1-2, reads KAGVTQTPRYLIKTRGQQVTLSCSPISGHRSVSWYQQTPGQGLQFLFEYFSETQRNKGNFPGRFSGRQFSNSRSEMNVSTLELGDSALYLCASSLDGTSFSYGYTFGSGTRLTVV.

The chain combines TRBV5-6 with TRBJ2-1; 7 bases match TRBD2. CDR3 length equals 15 residues. V trimming: 2 bases; J trimming: 2 bases; junction bases outside the gene matches: 4. Germline CDR1 is SGHDT and CDR2 is YYEEEE. This CDR3 is CASSLPSGPYNEQFF. CDR3 coding DNA: TGTGCCAGCAGCTTACCTAGCGGACCCTACAATGAGCAGTTCTTC.

In its sample, this clone was seen a few times. The chain joins TRBV10-1 to TRBJ1-5, with D possibly TRBD1 on 6 matching bases. V gave up 4 bases and J gave up 2 bases, with 18 bases separating them. CDR1 and CDR2 (germline): WNHNN, SYGVQD (reference sequence). This CDR3 comprises 17 residues. The DNA for the CDR3 is TGCGCCAGCAGTGTGAGACAGGCTACATGGGGCAATCAGCCCCAGCATTTT. As protein: CASSVRQATWGNQPQHF.

The chain recombines TRBV18 with TRBJ2-3, with D uncertain. The CDR3 runs 13 residues. V was shortened by 3 bases and J by 8 bases, with 12 bases between the two germline ends. Germline V gene lookup returns CDR1 KGHSH and CDR2 LQKENI. CDR3 amino acids: CASSPESIATQYF. CDR3 nucleotides: TGTGCCAGCTCACCTGAAAGCATAGCTACGCAGTATTTT.

The chain joins TRBV11-3 to TRBJ1-1; the D gene is possibly TRBD1 (6 bases). The germline gives CDR1 SGHNT, CDR2 YENEEA. This CDR3 is built from 17 residues. Deletions cut 6 bases from V and 0 bases from J, with 20 bases between. The chain's CDR3 is CASSLQGWKVLNTEAFF. In DNA, the CDR3 is TGTGCCAGCAGTTTACAGGGATGGAAGGTGCTGAACACTGAAGCTTTCTTT.

CDR3 nucleotides: TGTGCCAGCAGCTCGCCGAAAGGTAGCGGGTACGAGCAGTACTTC. The encoded protein is CASSSPKGSGYEQYF. This rearrangement joins TRBV11-2 to TRBJ2-7, with 7 bases that match TRBD2. V shed 4 bases and J 4 bases; nucleotides not matched to a gene: 10. Looked up from germline, CDR1 is SGHAT and CDR2 is FQNNGV. This CDR3 comprises 15 residues.

V is TRBV18 and J is TRBJ2-2; tentatively, D is TRBD1 (6 bases). This CDR3 is 16 amino acids long. The V end lost 4 bases, the J end lost 6 bases, and 18 bases lay between the germline ends. Germline V gene lookup returns CDR1 KGHSH and CDR2 LQKENI. In DNA, the CDR3 is TGTGCCAGCTCACACTCGCAACAGGGTTCGTCCGGGGAGCTGTTTTTT. Its translation: CASSHSQQGSSGELFF.

V gene TRBV11-2 combines with J gene TRBJ2-2; D tentatively fits TRBD1 or TRBD2 (5 bases each). With 5 bases removed from V and 2 bases from J, the gap between germline ends came to 15 bases. The CDR3 is made up of 16 amino acids. Germline V gives CDR1 SGHAT, CDR2 FQNNGV. In nucleotides, the CDR3 is TGTGCCAGCAGCCGAAATCCGGGGCGTAACACCGGGGAGCTGTTTTTT. Its translation is CASSRNPGRNTGELFF.

This clone was detected only a few times. The chain joins TRBV6-7 to TRBJ2-1; no clear D gene. TRBV6-7 is treated as an ORF (open reading frame) with a function not yet certain. Trimming took off 4 bases at V and 0 bases at J, with 7 bases between the two ends. This CDR3 contains 14 residues. The CDR3 DNA is TGTGCCAGCAGTTCCCCCTGCTCCTACAATGAGCAGTTCTTC. Its translation is CASSSPCSYNEQFF.

The rearrangement joins TRBV10-3 to TRBJ1-4, with 9 bases matching TRBD1. Germline V lookup: CDR1 ENHRY, CDR2 SYGVKD. The CDR3 totals 14 residues. With V trimmed by 5 bases and J by 5 bases, 3 bases remained unmatched. The CDR3 loop is CAISTGQGNEKLFF. The CDR3 DNA is TGTGCCATCAGTACCGGACAGGGGAATGAAAAACTGTTTTTT.